The present TCR beta chain was sequenced within a study of blood T cell repertoires in COVID-19. Study information: Sample material is recorded as cDNA or gDNA derived from T cells, B-cell-depleted T cells, or PBMCs.

J was trimmed by 9 bases and V by 4 bases; bases with no gene match: 12. Germline values: CDR1 SGHTA, CDR2 FQGNSA. The CDR3 sequence is 15 residues long. Assay used: immunoSEQ multiplex PCR; TCRdb lists only in-frame clones, some missing. The table lists 300,000 to 350,000 clones, about 93% of them singletons, with nearly 7% in the top ten. The material sequenced was peripheral blood. The chain recombines TRBV7-2 with TRBJ2-7; 10 bases are a match to TRBD2. The origin of this receptor is a woman aged 25 to 39 with COVID-19, enrolled during active disease. CDR3: CASSSLAGLNARQYF. The CDR3 coding sequence is TGTGCCAGCAGCTCACTAGCGGGGTTAAACGCACGGCAGTACTTC.